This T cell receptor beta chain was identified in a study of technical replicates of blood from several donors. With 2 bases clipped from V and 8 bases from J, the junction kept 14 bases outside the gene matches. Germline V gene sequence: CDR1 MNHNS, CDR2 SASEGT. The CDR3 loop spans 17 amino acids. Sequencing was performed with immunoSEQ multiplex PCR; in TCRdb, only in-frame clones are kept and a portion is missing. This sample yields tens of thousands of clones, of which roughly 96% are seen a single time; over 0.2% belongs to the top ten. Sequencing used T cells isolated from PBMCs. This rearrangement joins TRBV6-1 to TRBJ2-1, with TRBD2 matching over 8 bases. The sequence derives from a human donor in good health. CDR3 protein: CASSESRSGGGWDEQFF. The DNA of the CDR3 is TGTGCCAGCAGTGAAAGCCGAAGCGGGGGTGGGTGGGATGAGCAGTTCTTC.